This TCR beta chain was found in a study of cytomegalovirus exposure and HLA in healthy donors. Whole-study results and caveats: The classifier was said to identify cytomegalovirus status with high specificity and sensitivity. The study put under 200 TCR beta chains on its list as cytomegalovirus-associated.

The data were produced by immunoSEQ multiplex PCR, yet TCRdb's version contains in-frame clones alone and is incomplete. The repertoire holds 250,000 to 300,000 clones, with around 91% as singletons. From germline, CDR1 is LGHNA and CDR2 YSLEER. The CDR3 length is 17 residues. V was pared by 4 bases and J by 3 bases, with 12 bases of the junction left unmatched. About this clone: Its matching antigen is unknown.

The chain links TRBV4-3 to TRBJ2-7; 10 bases are shared with TRBD1. This sequence was found in a woman in her late teens or twenties in good health and CMV-seronegative. Sequenced material: PBMCs. CDR3 nucleotides: TGCGCCAGCAGCCCAACAACTGAGGGACAGGGGCTCTACGAGCAGTACTTC. Translated: CASSPTTEGQGLYEQYF.